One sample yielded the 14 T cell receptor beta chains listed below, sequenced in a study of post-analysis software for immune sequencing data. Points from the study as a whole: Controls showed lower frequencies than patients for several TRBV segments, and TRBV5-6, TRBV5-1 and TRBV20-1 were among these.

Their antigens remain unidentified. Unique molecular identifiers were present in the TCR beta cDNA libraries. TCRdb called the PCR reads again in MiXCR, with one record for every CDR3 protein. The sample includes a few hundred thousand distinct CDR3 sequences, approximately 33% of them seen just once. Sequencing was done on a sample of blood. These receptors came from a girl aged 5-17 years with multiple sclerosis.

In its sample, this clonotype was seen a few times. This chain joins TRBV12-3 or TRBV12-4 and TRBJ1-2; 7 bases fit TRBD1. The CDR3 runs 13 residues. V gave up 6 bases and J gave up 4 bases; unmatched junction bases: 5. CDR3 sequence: CASSTTGSYGYTF. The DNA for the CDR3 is TGTGCCAGCAGCACGACAGGGTCCTATGGCTACACCTTC.

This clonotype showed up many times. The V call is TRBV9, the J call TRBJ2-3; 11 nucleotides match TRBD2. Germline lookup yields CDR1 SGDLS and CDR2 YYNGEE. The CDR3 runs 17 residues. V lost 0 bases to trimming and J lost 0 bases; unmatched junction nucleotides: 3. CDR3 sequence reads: CASSVGTSGGSTDTQYF. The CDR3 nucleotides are TGTGCCAGCAGCGTAGGAACTAGCGGGGGAAGCACAGATACGCAGTATTTT.

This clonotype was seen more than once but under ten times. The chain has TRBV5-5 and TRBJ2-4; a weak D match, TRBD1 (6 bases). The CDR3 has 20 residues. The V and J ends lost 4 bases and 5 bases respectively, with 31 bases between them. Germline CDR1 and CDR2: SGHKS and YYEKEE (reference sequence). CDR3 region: CASSLPRRGESRGYQNIQYF. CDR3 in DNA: TGTGCCAGCAGCCTACCCAGACGAGGGGAATCCAGGGGTTATCAAAACATTCAGTACTTC.

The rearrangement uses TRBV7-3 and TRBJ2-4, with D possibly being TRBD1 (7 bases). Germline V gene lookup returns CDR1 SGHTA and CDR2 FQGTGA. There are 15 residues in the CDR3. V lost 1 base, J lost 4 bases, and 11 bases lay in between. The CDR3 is CASSLMAGGKNIQYF. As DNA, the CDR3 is TGTGCCAGCAGCTTAATGGCAGGGGGGAAAAACATTCAGTACTTC.

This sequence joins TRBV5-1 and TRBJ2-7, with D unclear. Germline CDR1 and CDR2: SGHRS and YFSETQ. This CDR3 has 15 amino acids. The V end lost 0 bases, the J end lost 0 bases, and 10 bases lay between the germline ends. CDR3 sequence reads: CASSLGTSGSYEQYF. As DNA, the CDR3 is TGCGCCAGCAGCTTGGGCACGTCTGGCTCCTACGAGCAGTACTTC.

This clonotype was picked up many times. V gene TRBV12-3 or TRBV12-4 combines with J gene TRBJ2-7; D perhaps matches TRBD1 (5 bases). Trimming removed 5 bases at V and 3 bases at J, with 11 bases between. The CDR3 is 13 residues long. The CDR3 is CASSPDSFYEQYF. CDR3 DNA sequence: TGTGCCAGCAGTCCAGACAGCTTCTACGAGCAGTACTTC.

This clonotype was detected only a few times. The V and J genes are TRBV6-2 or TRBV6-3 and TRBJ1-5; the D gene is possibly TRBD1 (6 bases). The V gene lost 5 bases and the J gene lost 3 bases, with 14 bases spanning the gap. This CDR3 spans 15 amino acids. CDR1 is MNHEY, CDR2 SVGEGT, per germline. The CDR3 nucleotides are TGTGCCAGCAGTGAGGGGGTAGGGTCCAATCAGCCCCAGCATTTT. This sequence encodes CASSEGVGSNQPQHF.

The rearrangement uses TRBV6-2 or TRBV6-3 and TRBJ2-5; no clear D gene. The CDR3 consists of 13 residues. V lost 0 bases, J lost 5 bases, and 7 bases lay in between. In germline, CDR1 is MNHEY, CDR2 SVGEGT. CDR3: CASSYSPEETQYF. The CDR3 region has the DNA TGTGCCAGCAGTTACTCCCCTGAGGAGACCCAGTACTTC.

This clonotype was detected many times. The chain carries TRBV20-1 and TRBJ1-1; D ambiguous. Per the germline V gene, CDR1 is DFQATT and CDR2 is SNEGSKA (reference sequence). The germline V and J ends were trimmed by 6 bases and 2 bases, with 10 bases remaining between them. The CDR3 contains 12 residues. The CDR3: CSALGGNTEAFF. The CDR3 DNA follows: TGCAGTGCCCTGGGCGGTAACACTGAAGCTTTCTTT.

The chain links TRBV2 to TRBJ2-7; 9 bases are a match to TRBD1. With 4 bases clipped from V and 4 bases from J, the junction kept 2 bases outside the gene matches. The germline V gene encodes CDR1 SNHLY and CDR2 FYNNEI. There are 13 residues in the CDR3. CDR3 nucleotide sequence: TGTGCCAGCAGTGGGGGACAGGGATACGAGCAGTACTTC. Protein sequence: CASSGGQGYEQYF.

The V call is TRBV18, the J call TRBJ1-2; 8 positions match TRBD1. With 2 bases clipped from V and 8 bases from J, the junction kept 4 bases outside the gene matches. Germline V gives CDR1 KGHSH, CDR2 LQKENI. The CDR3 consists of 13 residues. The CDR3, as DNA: TGTGCCAGCTCACCAGCGACAGGGGACGGCTACACCTTC. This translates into CASSPATGDGYTF.

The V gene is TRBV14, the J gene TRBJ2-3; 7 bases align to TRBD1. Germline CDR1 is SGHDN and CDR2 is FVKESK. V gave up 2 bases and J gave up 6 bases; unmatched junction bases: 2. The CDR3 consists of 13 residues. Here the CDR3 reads CASSQYRGDTQYF. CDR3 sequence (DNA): TGTGCCAGCAGCCAATACAGGGGCGATACGCAGTATTTT. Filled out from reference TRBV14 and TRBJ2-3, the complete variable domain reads EAGVTQFPSHSVIEKGQTVTLRCDPISGHDNLYWYRRVMGKEIKFLLHFVKESKQDESGMPNNRFLAERTGGTYSTLKVQPAELEDSGVYFCASSQYRGDTQYFGPGTRLTVL.

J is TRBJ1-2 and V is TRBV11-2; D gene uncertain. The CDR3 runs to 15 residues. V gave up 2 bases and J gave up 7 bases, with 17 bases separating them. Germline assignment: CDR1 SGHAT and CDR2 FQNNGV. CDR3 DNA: TGTGCCAGCAGCTTATTGGCCGTTTCAGCAGGTGGCTACACCTTC. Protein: CASSLLAVSAGGYTF.

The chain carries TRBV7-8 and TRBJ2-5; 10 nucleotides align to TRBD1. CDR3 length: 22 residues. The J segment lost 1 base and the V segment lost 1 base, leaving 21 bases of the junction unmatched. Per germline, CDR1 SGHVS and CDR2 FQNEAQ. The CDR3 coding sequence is TGTGCCAGCAGCTTAGTGGTCGGTCAGGGACAGGGGCCCGGGGCCCCCCAAGAGACCCAGTACTTC. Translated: CASSLVVGQGQGPGAPQETQYF.